The 28 T cell receptor beta chains below come from one sample, sequenced in a study of T cells in Graves' hyperthyroidism and ophthalmopathy. From RNA transcripts, TCR beta CDR3 regions were amplified. A set of HTBI primers served as the primers for a first-round RT-PCR of the TCR CDR3. TCRdb redid the calling of the multiplex PCR reads with MiXCR, one entry per CDR3 protein. The sample lists around 200,000 distinct CDR3 sequences; about 16% were seen once. Material for sequencing was blood. These receptors all stem from a man between 40 and 49 years old with Graves' hyperthyroidism.

The rearrangement uses TRBV29-1 and TRBJ2-7; TRBD1 aligns across 11 bases. This CDR3 is 13 amino acids long. From germline, CDR1 is SQVTM and CDR2 ANQGSEA. The V gene end was trimmed by 6 bases and the J gene end by 3 bases; junction bases not matched to a gene: 4. In nucleotides, the CDR3 is TGCAGCGTGGCCGGGACAGGGGGCTACGAGCAGTACTTC. It is translated as CSVAGTGGYEQYF.

In its sample, this clonotype was seen many times. The J gene is TRBJ2-7, the V gene TRBV2; 9 bases map to TRBD1. V shed 9 bases and J 4 bases; nucleotides not matched to a gene: 7. The CDR3 is 13 amino acids. Germline V gene data show CDR1 as SNHLY and CDR2 as FYNNEI. The CDR3 spells CARGSGQGYEQYF. In DNA form, the CDR3 reads TGTGCCAGGGGGTCGGGACAGGGTTACGAGCAGTACTTC. The whole variable domain, remainder taken from reference TRBV2 and TRBJ2-7, is EPEVTQTPSHQVTQMGQEVILRCVPISNHLYFYWYRQILGQKVEFLVSFYNNEISEKSEIFDDQFSVERPDGSNFTLKIRSTKLEDSAMYFCARGSGQGYEQYFGPGTRLTVT.

This clonotype has at least ten counts. This rearrangement joins TRBV2 to TRBJ1-1, with D tentatively TRBD1 (6 bases). The CDR3 spans 13 residues. Trimming shortened V by 7 bases and J by 0 bases, and 9 bases separated the two germline ends. Germline assignment: CDR1 SNHLY and CDR2 FYNNEI. The CDR3 here is CASTKGVNTEAFF. The CDR3 DNA follows: TGTGCCAGCACTAAGGGGGTGAACACTGAAGCTTTCTTT.

This clonotype was counted only a few times. V is TRBV20-1 and J is TRBJ1-4, with D possibly TRBD1 on 5 matching bases. The germline gives CDR1 DFQATT, CDR2 SNEGSKA (reference sequence). Trimming took off 0 bases at V and 7 bases at J, with 15 bases between the two ends. This CDR3 comprises 15 residues. CDR3 loop: CSARDNRQGGEKLFF. The CDR3 nucleotides are TGCAGTGCTAGAGATAATAGGCAGGGCGGTGAAAAACTGTTTTTT.

The chain carries TRBV4-2 and TRBJ1-2, with D perhaps TRBD1 (5 bases). V gave up 4 bases and J gave up 0 bases, with 18 bases separating them. Germline-derived CDR1 and CDR2 are LGHNA and YNFKEQ. CDR3 length: 17 residues. The CDR3 coding sequence is TGTGCCAGCAGCCCCAACGGGGCAGAACCTTCTAACTATGGCTACACCTTC. Amino acids: CASSPNGAEPSNYGYTF.

This clonotype was observed at least ten times. The chain has TRBV20-1 and TRBJ2-3; 7 bases map to TRBD1. Germline V gene lookup returns CDR1 DFQATT and CDR2 SNEGSKA (reference sequence). The CDR3 has 15 residues. The V and J ends lost 0 bases and 4 bases, in that order; junction bases with no gene match: 7. The CDR3 coding sequence is TGCAGTGCTAGAGATAGGGTAGGGGGCCCAGATACGCAGTATTTT. Its translation: CSARDRVGGPDTQYF.

A few counts support this clonotype. The chain employs TRBV20-1 and TRBJ2-5, with TRBD2 matching 13 bases. Germline CDR1 and CDR2: DFQATT and SNEGSKA (reference sequence). V lost 6 bases and J lost 8; bases outside the gene matches: 12. The CDR3 totals 15 residues. CDR3 bases: TGCAGTGCAAAGTTATTACTAGCGGGGGGGTTTACCCAGTACTTC. This encodes CSAKLLLAGGFTQYF.

The V gene is TRBV20-1, the J gene TRBJ2-3; D is possibly TRBD2 (6 bases). V dropped 3 bases and J dropped 5 bases, with 6 bases sitting between them. Germline V lookup: CDR1 DFQATT, CDR2 SNEGSKA (reference sequence). CDR3 length equals 11 residues. CDR3: CSASGRDTQYF. CDR3 DNA sequence: TGCAGTGCTAGCGGGAGAGATACGCAGTATTTT.

The V call is TRBV27, the J call TRBJ1-2; 7 bases agree with TRBD1. The CDR3 runs 15 residues. V dropped 5 bases and J dropped 5; count of bases not matched to a gene: 11. Per the germline V gene, CDR1 is MNHEY and CDR2 is SMNVEV (reference sequence). The CDR3 DNA reads TGTGCCAGCAGTCGACTTCGGGACAGCGAATATGGCTACACCTTC. Protein product: CASSRLRDSEYGYTF.

This clonotype was picked up many times. The V call is TRBV30, the J call TRBJ2-1; possible D gene TRBD1, 6 bases. Germline CDR1 is GTSNPN and CDR2 is SVGIG (reference sequence). The CDR3 consists of 15 residues. With 2 bases removed from V and 7 bases from J, the gap between germline ends came to 18 bases. This CDR3 is CAWSRTGTAFNEQFF. Here the CDR3 DNA reads TGTGCCTGGAGTCGTACAGGGACGGCCTTTAATGAGCAGTTCTTC.

The V gene is TRBV24-1, the J gene TRBJ2-7; 12 bases line up with TRBD2. The junction had 3 bases not matched to a gene; V was cut back by 4 bases and J by 3 bases. This CDR3 spans 15 amino acids. Germline V gene data show CDR1 as KGHDR and CDR2 as SFDVKD. The CDR3 coding sequence is TGTGCCACCAGTGACCTAGCGGGGGGGATCTACGAGCAGTACTTC. Translation gives CATSDLAGGIYEQYF.

This clonotype was counted ten times or more. The rearrangement links TRBV20-1 to TRBJ2-2; TRBD2 is a possible D gene (5 bases). Trimming stripped 3 bases from V and 4 bases from J, with 12 bases between. CDR3 length equals 14 residues. Germline values: CDR1 DFQATT, CDR2 SNEGSKA (reference sequence). CDR3 DNA sequence: TGCAGTGCTAGGAGGGAAGGGAGCACCGGGGAGCTGTTTTTT. Translation: CSARREGSTGELFF.

This clonotype was seen repeatedly, ten times or more. The chain carries TRBV3-1 and TRBJ1-2; tentatively, D is TRBD1 (5 bases). The CDR3 loop spans 16 amino acids. V dropped 1 base and J dropped 3 bases, with 15 bases sitting between them. CDR1 LGHDT and CDR2 YNNKEL come from the germline V gene (reference sequence). The CDR3 DNA is TGTGCCAGCAGCCAAGTCACAGGCGGACGAGACTATGGCTACACCTTC. Translated: CASSQVTGGRDYGYTF.

The gene calls are TRBV7-2 and TRBJ1-4; D is ambiguous. Germline V CDR1 and CDR2: SGHTA, FQGNSA. V gave up 4 bases and J gave up 0 bases, with 9 bases separating them. The CDR3 extends over 15 amino acids. The DNA of the CDR3 is TGTGCCAGCAGCTCCGCAACTGCAACTAATGAAAAACTGTTTTTT. Translating gives CASSSATATNEKLFF. Full variable domain (outside the CDR3, taken from reference TRBV7-2 and TRBJ1-4): GAGVSQSPSNKVTEKGKDVELRCDPISGHTALYWYRQSLGQGLEFLIYFQGNSAPDKSGLPSDRFSAERTGGSVSTLTIQRTQQEDSAVYLCASSSATATNEKLFFGSGTQLSVL.

The gene calls are TRBV4-2 and TRBJ1-1; tentatively, D is TRBD1 (6 bases). CDR1 is LGHNA and CDR2 is YNFKEQ in the germline V gene. The CDR3 spans 16 residues. Trimming took 0 bases from V and 0 from J, leaving 11 bases between them. CDR3 nucleotides: TGTGCCAGCAGCCAAGAACCGAGACAGGTGAACACTGAAGCTTTCTTT. This gives the protein CASSQEPRQVNTEAFF.

In this sample, this clonotype turned up many times. For the CDR3, the DNA is TGTGCCAGCAGCTTCACAGCCGACTATGGGGAGCAGTACTTC. Translation gives CASSFTADYGEQYF. The V gene is TRBV11-2, the J gene TRBJ2-7, with D maybe TRBD2 (5 bases). CDR1 is SGHAT and CDR2 is FQNNGV in the germline V gene. The CDR3 is 14 amino acids. Between the trimmed V and J ends, which lost 3 bases and 7 bases, there was a span of 16 bases. The whole variable domain, filled in from reference TRBV11-2 and TRBJ2-7, reads EAGVAQSPRYKIIEKRQSVAFWCNPISGHATLYWYQQILGQGPKLLIQFQNNGVVDDSQLPKDRFSAERLKGVDSTLKIQPAKLEDSAVYLCASSFTADYGEQYFGPGTRLTVT.

This clonotype was observed many times. This chain joins TRBV18 and TRBJ2-5; 8 bases align to TRBD1. The germline V gene encodes CDR1 KGHSH and CDR2 LQKENI. J lost 5 bases, V lost 0 bases, and 5 bases had no gene match. This CDR3 is 15 amino acids long. The CDR3 protein is CASSPPGQARETQYF. DNA for the CDR3: TGTGCCAGCTCACCACCGGGACAGGCTCGTGAGACCCAGTACTTC.

This clonotype was detected many times. The rearrangement links TRBV9 to TRBJ2-2; TRBD2 agrees at 11 bases. This CDR3 is 16 amino acids long. Unmatched junction bases numbered 3, after V lost 2 bases and J lost 3 bases. Germline V lookup: CDR1 SGDLS, CDR2 YYNGEE. Written as DNA, the CDR3 is TGTGCCAGCAGCGTCGGACTAGCGGGTGACACCGGGGAGCTGTTTTTT. Residues: CASSVGLAGDTGELFF.

This clonotype was recorded at least ten times. The V and J genes are TRBV5-1 and TRBJ2-3; 9 positions agree with TRBD2. Trimming cost V 0 bases and J 8 bases; bases outside gene matches: 7. Germline assignment: CDR1 SGHRS and CDR2 YFSETQ. This CDR3 comprises 15 residues. The CDR3 is CASSLESAGGTTQYF. In DNA, the CDR3 is TGCGCCAGCAGCTTGGAGAGTGCGGGGGGGACTACGCAGTATTTT. The whole variable domain, filled in from reference TRBV5-1 and TRBJ2-3, reads KAGVTQTPRYLIKTRGQQVTLSCSPISGHRSVSWYQQTPGQGLQFLFEYFSETQRNKGNFPGRFSGRQFSNSRSEMNVSTLELGDSALYLCASSLESAGGTTQYFGPGTRLTVL.

The J gene is TRBJ2-2, the V gene TRBV7-9, with a weak D call TRBD1 (6 bases). V was cut by 5 bases and J by 2 bases, with 15 bases left in between. CDR3 length: 16 amino acids. Per the germline V gene, CDR1 is SEHNR and CDR2 is FQNEAQ (reference sequence). The CDR3 nucleotides are TGTGCCAGCAGCCGTTGGGACAAGGGAAACACCGGGGAGCTGTTTTTT. This sequence encodes CASSRWDKGNTGELFF.

The chain is built from TRBV20-1 and TRBJ2-1; 9 bases fit TRBD2. V shed 4 bases, J shed 5 bases, and the junction held 3 bases outside the gene matches. Germline lookup yields CDR1 DFQATT and CDR2 SNEGSKA (reference sequence). The CDR3 covers 13 residues. CDR3 protein: CSATSGIHNEQFF. In DNA form, the CDR3 reads TGCAGTGCTACTAGCGGGATCCACAATGAGCAGTTCTTC.

This clonotype was found a few times. The chain carries TRBV25-1 and TRBJ2-5; tentatively, D is TRBD1 (7 bases). Per the germline V gene, CDR1 is MGHDK and CDR2 is SYGVNS. The CDR3 sequence is 16 residues long. Trimming pared 2 bases from V and 2 bases from J, leaving 15 bases between. The CDR3 sequence: CASSEPRPGGQETQYF. In DNA, the CDR3 is TGTGCCAGCAGTGAACCAAGGCCAGGGGGGCAAGAGACCCAGTACTTC. Full variable domain (remainder filled in from reference TRBV25-1 and TRBJ2-5): EADIYQTPRYLVIGTGKKITLECSQTMGHDKMYWYQQDPGMELHLIHYSYGVNSTEKGDLSSESTVSRIRTEHFPLTLESARPSHTSQYLCASSEPRPGGQETQYFGPGTRLLVL.

In this sample, this clonotype turned up a few times. This chain links TRBV5-1 with TRBJ2-1, with 11 bases identical to TRBD2. V trimming: 3 bases; J trimming: 2 bases; junction bases outside the gene matches: 4. Germline CDR1 reads SGHRS; CDR2 reads YFSETQ. CDR3 size: 16 residues. The chain's CDR3 is CASSSGLADTYNEQFF. CDR3 nucleotides: TGCGCCAGCAGCTCGGGACTAGCGGACACCTACAATGAGCAGTTCTTC.

This clonotype was detected ten times or more. This chain uses TRBV28 with TRBJ1-2, with 7 bases lining up with TRBD1. Germline V gives CDR1 MDHEN, CDR2 SYDVKM. This CDR3 comprises 14 residues. J lost 2 bases, V lost 10 bases, and 10 bases had no gene match. The DNA for the CDR3 is TGTGCCATACAAGGTGCAGGGGGAAACTATGGCTACACCTTC. Its protein product is CAIQGAGGNYGYTF.

This clonotype was counted many times. This chain links TRBV20-1 with TRBJ1-1, with D uncertain. CDR3 length: 11 residues. Germline V gene lookup returns CDR1 DFQATT and CDR2 SNEGSKA (reference sequence). Trimming pared 3 bases from V and 10 bases from J, leaving 12 bases between. The chain's CDR3 is CSARIQQRAFF. CDR3 coding DNA: TGCAGTGCTAGGATTCAACAGAGAGCTTTCTTT.

This clonotype was seen ten or more times. The CDR3 DNA follows: TGTGCCAGTAGTCTAAGGGACAGCCCCTACAATGAGCAGTTCTTC. Its translation is CASSLRDSPYNEQFF. V usage is TRBV19 and J usage is TRBJ2-1; 7 nucleotides match TRBD1. CDR1 and CDR2 (germline): LNHDA, SQIVND (reference sequence). Unmatched junction bases numbered 6, after V lost 5 bases and J lost 2 bases. The CDR3 runs 15 residues. The full variable domain, its missing parts supplied by reference TRBV19 and TRBJ2-1, is DGGITQSPKYLFRKEGQNVTLSCEQNLNHDAMYWYRQDPGQGLRLIYYSQIVNDFQKGDIAEGYSVSREKKESFPLTVTSAQKNPTAFYLCASSLRDSPYNEQFFGPGTRLTVL.

This clonotype was counted between two and nine times. This chain links TRBV9 with TRBJ1-2, with TRBD1 matching 9 bases. Germline CDR1 and CDR2: SGDLS and YYNGEE. The CDR3 length is 18 residues. J was trimmed by 1 base and V by 3 bases; bases with no gene match: 13. The CDR3 region is CASSAPSTGGLFNYGYTF. The DNA of the CDR3 is TGTGCCAGCAGCGCCCCATCGACAGGGGGTTTATTTAACTATGGCTACACCTTC.

In its sample, this clonotype was seen a few times. The chain joins TRBV5-1 to TRBJ2-7; the D gene could be TRBD1 or TRBD2 (6 bases each). This CDR3 spans 16 amino acids. V was pared by 0 bases and J by 4 bases, with 17 bases between. Germline lookup yields CDR1 SGHRS and CDR2 YFSETQ. The CDR3 sequence: CASSLEWGADPYEQYF. CDR3 in DNA: TGCGCCAGCAGCTTGGAGTGGGGGGCGGACCCTTACGAGCAGTACTTC.